Below are 20 T cell receptor beta chains sequenced from a single sample in a study of T-cell reconstitution after alpha-beta-depleted transplantation in children. A library of TCRbeta sequences, prepared with unique molecular identifiers, was generated. TCRdb re-called the PCR reads with MiXCR, one entry per CDR3 protein. This table holds 500,000 to 600,000 distinct CDR3 sequences, over 25% found once. Sequenced material: PBMCs from the stem cell graft donor, taken from the stem cell graft. The receptor set was obtained from a human donor who donated a stem cell graft to a child with aplastic anemia.

The J gene is TRBJ1-5, the V gene TRBV6-2 or TRBV6-3; 7 bases align to TRBD1. V lost 6 bases and J lost 9; bases outside the gene matches: 29. The CDR3 runs 20 residues. CDR1 is MNHEY and CDR2 is SVGEGT in the germline V gene. For the CDR3, the DNA is TGTGCCAGCAGCTCGGGACAGAGTTTATTCGCCGGCCGTCATTTGATGCCCCAGCATTTT. Protein: CASSSGQSLFAGRHLMPQHF.

This chain joins TRBV5-1 and TRBJ2-1, with no clear D. This CDR3 comprises 12 residues. In germline, CDR1 is SGHRS, CDR2 YFSETQ. Trimming pared 0 bases from V and 11 bases from J, leaving 9 bases between. The CDR3 loop reads CASSLAFGQQFF. CDR3 in DNA: TGCGCCAGCAGCTTGGCCTTTGGACAGCAGTTCTTC.

This chain links TRBV19 with TRBJ1-1; 9 bases map to TRBD1. Germline V gives CDR1 LNHDA, CDR2 SQIVND (reference sequence). The J segment lost 7 bases and the V segment lost 1 base, leaving 4 bases of the junction unmatched. The CDR3 is made up of 14 amino acids. The CDR3 nucleotides are TGTGCCAGTAGTATAGTGGGACAGGGCCGTGAAGCTTTCTTT. Its protein product is CASSIVGQGREAFF.

This rearrangement joins TRBV5-6 to TRBJ2-1, with D tentatively TRBD2 (5 bases). Germline-derived CDR1 and CDR2 are SGHDT and YYEEEE. V was shortened by 4 bases and J by 9 bases, with 14 bases between the two germline ends. The CDR3 covers 13 residues. As DNA, the CDR3 is TGTGCCAGCAGCCCGTTTTTAGGAGGTGAGCAGTTCTTC. Its translation is CASSPFLGGEQFF.

The chain couples TRBV9 to TRBJ2-7, with a possible D match to TRBD2 (6 bases). The CDR3 covers 15 residues. Germline values: CDR1 SGDLS, CDR2 YYNGEE. The V end lost 3 bases, the J end lost 5 bases, and 18 bases lay between the germline ends. CDR3: CASSALGGFVNEQYF. For the CDR3, the DNA is TGTGCCAGCAGCGCCCTTGGGGGGTTTGTGAACGAGCAGTACTTC.

V and J are TRBV11-2 and TRBJ1-1; D not resolved. The ends were cut back, 5 bases at V and 4 bases at J, with 11 bases in the middle. Germline lookup yields CDR1 SGHAT and CDR2 FQNNGV. The length of the CDR3 is 13 residues. The CDR3, as DNA: TGTGCCAGCAGCACCCCGTATCCCACTGAAGCTTTCTTT. This sequence encodes CASSTPYPTEAFF.

J is TRBJ2-5 and V is TRBV7-2, with D unclear. Trimming removed 3 bases at V and 5 bases at J, with 10 bases between. The CDR3 spans 13 residues. The germline V gene has CDR1 SGHTA and CDR2 FQGNSA. In nucleotides, the CDR3 is TGTGCCAGCAGCTTCGGGCAATTCGAGACCCAGTACTTC. The encoded protein is CASSFGQFETQYF. Together with reference TRBV7-2 and TRBJ2-5, the CDR3 gives the full variable domain: GAGVSQSPSNKVTEKGKDVELRCDPISGHTALYWYRQSLGQGLEFLIYFQGNSAPDKSGLPSDRFSAERTGGSVSTLTIQRTQQEDSAVYLCASSFGQFETQYFGPGTRLLVL.

This clonotype occurred once. The rearrangement links TRBV12-3 or TRBV12-4 to TRBJ2-2; the match to TRBD1 covers 8 bases. The CDR3 extends over 16 amino acids. Unmatched junction bases numbered 7, after V lost 3 bases and J lost 4 bases. The DNA of the CDR3 is TGTGCCAGCAGTTTTCGAGCGCAGGGGGCCACCGGGGAGCTGTTTTTT. This gives the protein CASSFRAQGATGELFF.

This clonotype has only a few counts. This chain links TRBV5-1 with TRBJ2-1; D possibly matches TRBD1 or TRBD2 (6 bases each). The CDR3 extends over 14 amino acids. V dropped 5 bases and J dropped 6 bases, with 15 bases sitting between them. Germline CDR1 reads SGHRS; CDR2 reads YFSETQ. For the CDR3, the DNA is TGCGCCAGCAGAAGGGGGGAGCCCTCCAATGAGCAGTTCTTC. Translating gives CASRRGEPSNEQFF.

The chain uses TRBV15 and TRBJ2-5; TRBD1 is a possible D gene (5 bases). The CDR3 has 13 residues. V was trimmed by 3 bases and J by 9 bases, leaving 14 bases between them. The V gene's germline CDR1 is LNHNV and CDR2 YYDKDF (reference sequence). DNA of the CDR3: TGTGCCACCAGCAGGGATACCCCAGGGTCCCAGTACTTC. Translation: CATSRDTPGSQYF.

CDR3 DNA: TGCAGCGCCGACCGCTGGGAGACCCAGTACTTC. Its protein is CSADRWETQYF. The genes are TRBV29-1 and TRBJ2-5, with D unresolved. Between the trimmed V and J ends, which lost 7 bases and 5 bases, there was a span of 11 bases. Germline V lookup: CDR1 SQVTM, CDR2 ANQGSEA. The CDR3 extends over 11 amino acids.

This chain uses TRBV18 with TRBJ2-7; D possibly corresponds to TRBD1 (6 bases). The length of the CDR3 is 16 residues. The ends were cut back, 6 bases at V and 2 bases at J, with 20 bases in the middle. Germline CDR1 KGHSH, CDR2 LQKENI. Written as DNA, the CDR3 is TGTGCCAGCTCCCCGTCCCTTGGGACACCAACCTACGAGCAGTACGTC. This gives the protein CASSPSLGTPTYEQYV.

Regarding this clonotype: The junction shows a germline mismatch at one end, possibly a read error. The rearrangement links TRBV12-3 or TRBV12-4 to TRBJ1-2; TRBD1 matches 11 bases. The CDR3 sequence is 16 residues long. The CDR3 sequence is CDSSLSGTGGLSGYTF. The CDR3 DNA reads as TGTGACAGCAGTTTATCGGGGACAGGGGGGTTGTCCGGCTACACCTTC.

This clonotype was detected a few times. V usage is TRBV2 and J usage is TRBJ2-1; D is possibly TRBD1 (6 bases). The CDR3 is 17 amino acids. Germline CDR1 SNHLY, CDR2 FYNNEI. With 2 bases removed from V and 4 bases from J, the gap between germline ends came to 18 bases. The CDR3 here is CASSEHRDLGVYNEQFF. Written as DNA, the CDR3 is TGTGCCAGCAGTGAACACAGGGATCTTGGCGTATACAATGAGCAGTTCTTC. The full variable domain, in which reference TRBV2 and TRBJ2-1 provide the parts outside the CDR3, is EPEVTQTPSHQVTQMGQEVILRCVPISNHLYFYWYRQILGQKVEFLVSFYNNEISEKSEIFDDQFSVERPDGSNFTLKIRSTKLEDSAMYFCASSEHRDLGVYNEQFFGPGTRLTVL.

The chain has TRBV5-1 and TRBJ1-2, with D unresolved. This CDR3 contains 14 residues. Looked up from germline, CDR1 is SGHRS and CDR2 is YFSETQ. V dropped 4 bases and J dropped 4 bases, with 14 bases sitting between them. In DNA, the CDR3 is TGCGCCAGCAGCGCGGGGAGTTACGGCTATGGCTACACCTTC. Translation gives CASSAGSYGYGYTF.

This clonotype has ten or more counts. This chain joins TRBV5-1 and TRBJ1-1; 7 bases match TRBD1. The CDR3 loop spans 13 amino acids. Germline CDR1 is SGHRS and CDR2 is YFSETQ. The V gene end was trimmed by 7 bases and the J gene end by 7 bases; junction bases not matched to a gene: 10. CDR3 loop: CASRQGGTNEAFF. CDR3 bases: TGCGCCAGCCGCCAGGGGGGAACAAATGAAGCTTTCTTT.

The V call is TRBV18, the J call TRBJ1-2; D gene ambiguous. CDR3 length equals 15 residues. V lost 0 bases and J 4 bases, leaving 12 bases between the germline ends. Germline V gene data show CDR1 as KGHSH and CDR2 as LQKENI. In nucleotides, the CDR3 is TGTGCCAGCTCACCACCCTCGAAGGCGACCTATGGCTACACCTTC. Encoded protein: CASSPPSKATYGYTF.

The sample holds a few counts of this clonotype. The chain joins TRBV18 to TRBJ2-7; D uncertain. V dropped 5 bases and J dropped 0 bases, with 8 bases sitting between them. The CDR3 runs 13 residues. Germline values: CDR1 KGHSH, CDR2 LQKENI. The CDR3 DNA follows: TGTGCCAGCTCAGAGGCTACCTCCTACGAGCAGTACTTC. Its protein is CASSEATSYEQYF.

In this sample, this clonotype turned up many times. This chain links TRBV30 with TRBJ1-5; the D gene is possibly TRBD1 (5 bases). The germline CDR1 and CDR2 sequences are GTSNPN and SVGIG (reference sequence). This CDR3 has 14 residues. Trimming removed 0 bases at V and 4 bases at J, with 10 bases between. This CDR3 is CAWSVDSLNQPQHF. The CDR3 DNA reads TGTGCCTGGAGTGTTGACAGCCTGAATCAGCCCCAGCATTTT. The full variable domain, completed using reference TRBV30 and TRBJ1-5, is SQTIHQWPATLVQPVGSPLSLECTVEGTSNPNLYWYRQAAGRGLQLLFYSVGIGQISSEVPQNLSASRPQDRQFILSSKKLLLSDSGFYLCAWSVDSLNQPQHFGDGTRLSIL.

As to this clonotype: At one of its ends the junction is not consistent with the germline gene, which may arise from a read error. The V gene is TRBV7-2, the J gene TRBJ2-1, with 8 nucleotides matching TRBD2. The CDR3 runs 15 residues. The germline CDR1 and CDR2 sequences are SGHTA and FQGNSA. DNA for the CDR3: TGTGCCAGCAGGTTAGCGGGAATGGGGCAGAATGAGCAGTTCTTC. Its protein is CASRLAGMGQNEQFF.